The T cell receptor (beta chain) described here comes from a study of cytomegalovirus exposure and HLA in healthy donors. V lost 2 bases and J lost 7, with 9 bases in between. Germline CDR1 is SGDLS and CDR2 is YYNGEE. The CDR3 consists of 12 residues. PCR was performed using 60 Vbeta and 13 Jbeta primers. In the authors' workflow: Approximately 78 million unique TCR beta chains, some 10 million of them shared, were counted by a later analysis. Method: immunoSEQ multiplex PCR; TCRdb's copy keeps in-frame clones and lacks some. The V and J calls and clone size were taken over from that table, and D and trimming were inferred from the DNA. Of under 150,000 clones detected, around 84% appear once; the ten largest clones hold around 2.5%.

Sequencing input: PBMCs. The chain links TRBV9 to TRBJ2-5; D remains ambiguous. This receptor was obtained from a boy aged 2 to 9 in good health and CMV-seronegative. CDR3 coding DNA: TGTGCCAGCAGCGTGAACGTCGGGACCCAGTACTTC. Its translation: CASSVNVGTQYF.